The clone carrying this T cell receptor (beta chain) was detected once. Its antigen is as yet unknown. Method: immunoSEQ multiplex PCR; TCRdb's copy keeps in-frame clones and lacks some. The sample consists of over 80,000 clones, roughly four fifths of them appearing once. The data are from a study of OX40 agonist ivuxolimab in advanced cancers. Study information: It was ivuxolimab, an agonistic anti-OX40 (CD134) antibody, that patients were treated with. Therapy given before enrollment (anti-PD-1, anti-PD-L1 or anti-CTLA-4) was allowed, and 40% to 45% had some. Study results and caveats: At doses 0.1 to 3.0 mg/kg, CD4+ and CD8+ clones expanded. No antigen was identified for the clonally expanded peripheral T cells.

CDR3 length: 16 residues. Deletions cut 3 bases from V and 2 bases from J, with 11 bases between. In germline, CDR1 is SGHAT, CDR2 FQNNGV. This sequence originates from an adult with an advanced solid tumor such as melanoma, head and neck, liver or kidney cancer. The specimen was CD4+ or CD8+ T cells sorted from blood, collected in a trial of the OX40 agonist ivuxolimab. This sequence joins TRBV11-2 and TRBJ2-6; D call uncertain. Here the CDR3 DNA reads TGTGCCAGCAGCTTTGGGGAAGGCGCTGGGGCCAACGTCCTGACTTTC. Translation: CASSFGEGAGANVLTF.